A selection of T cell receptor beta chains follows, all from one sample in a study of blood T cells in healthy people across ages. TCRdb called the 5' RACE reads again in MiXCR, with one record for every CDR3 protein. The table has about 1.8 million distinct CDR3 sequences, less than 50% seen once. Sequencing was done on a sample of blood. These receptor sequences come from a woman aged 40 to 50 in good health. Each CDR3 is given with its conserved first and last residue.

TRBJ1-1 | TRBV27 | CASSKTGGGFTEAFF
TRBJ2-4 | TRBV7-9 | CASSFSSVAKNIQYF
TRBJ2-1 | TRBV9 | CASTRTQLNNEQFF
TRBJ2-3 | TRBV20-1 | CSARGTLNTDTQYF
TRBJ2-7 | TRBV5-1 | CASSFTGNTYEQYF
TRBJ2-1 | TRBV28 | CASSPGTPPPYNEQFF
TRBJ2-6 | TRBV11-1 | CASRGGVAGANVLTF
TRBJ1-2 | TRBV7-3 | CASSLGPDRENGYTF
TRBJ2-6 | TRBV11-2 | CASSLVQGVSSGANVLTF
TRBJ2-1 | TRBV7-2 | CASSLDLFSYNEQFF
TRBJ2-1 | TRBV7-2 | CASSLAAGACNEQFF
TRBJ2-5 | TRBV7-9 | CASSLILGETRYF
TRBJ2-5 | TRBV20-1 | CSASRGHQETQYF
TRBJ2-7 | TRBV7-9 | CASSPRTGSRSYEQYF
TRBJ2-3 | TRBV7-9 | CASMISGSTDTQYF
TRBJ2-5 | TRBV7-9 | CASSSSIGLAGGLETETQYF
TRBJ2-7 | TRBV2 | CASSAGQRTYEQYF
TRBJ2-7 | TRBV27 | CASSLSIGGNEQYF
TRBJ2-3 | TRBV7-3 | CASSHWGQGATTDTQYF
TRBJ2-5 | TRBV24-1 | CATSDPGLQETQYF
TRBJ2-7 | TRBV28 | CASGRPGQYPYEQYF
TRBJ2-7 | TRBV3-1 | CASSPTRVEYEQYF
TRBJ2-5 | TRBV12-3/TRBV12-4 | CASSPTPGRETQYF
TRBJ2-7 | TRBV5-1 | CASSHRENEQYF
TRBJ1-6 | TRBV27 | CASSASILGGNSPLHF
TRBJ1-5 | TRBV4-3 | CASSQDLMGNQPQHF